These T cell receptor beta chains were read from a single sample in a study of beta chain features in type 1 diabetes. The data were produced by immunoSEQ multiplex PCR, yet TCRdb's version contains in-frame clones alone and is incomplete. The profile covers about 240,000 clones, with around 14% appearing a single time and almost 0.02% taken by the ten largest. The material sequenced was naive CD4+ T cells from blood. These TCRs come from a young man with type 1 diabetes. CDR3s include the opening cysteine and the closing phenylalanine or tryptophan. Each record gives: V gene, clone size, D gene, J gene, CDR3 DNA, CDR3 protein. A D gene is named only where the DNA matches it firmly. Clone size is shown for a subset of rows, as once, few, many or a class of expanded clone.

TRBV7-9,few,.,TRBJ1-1,TGTGCCAGCAGCTTTGCAGATGTTGGAGCTTTCTTT,CASSFADVGAFF
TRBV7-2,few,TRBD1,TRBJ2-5,TGTGCCAGCAGCTTAACCCCGGGACAGATCCCCACGGCCCAGTACTTC,CASSLTPGQIPTAQYF
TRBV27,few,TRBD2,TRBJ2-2,TGTGCCAGCAGTTTAAGGCTAGCGGGAGACACCGGGGAGCTGTTTTTT,CASSLRLAGDTGELFF
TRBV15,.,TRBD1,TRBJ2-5,TGTGCCACCAGCAGAGAAACAGGGGCCCAAGAGACCCAGTACTTC,CATSRETGAQETQYF
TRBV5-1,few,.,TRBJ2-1,TGCGCCAGCAGCTTGGCAAACAATGAGCAGTTCTTC,CASSLANNEQFF
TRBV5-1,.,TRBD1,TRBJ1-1,TGCGCCAGCAGCCAACAGGGGGGGAACACTGAAGCTTTCTTT,CASSQQGGNTEAFF
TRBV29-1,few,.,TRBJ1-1,TGCAGCGTCCACTTACAGGCCCAGAACACTGAAGCTTTCTTT,CSVHLQAQNTEAFF
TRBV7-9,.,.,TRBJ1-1,TGTGCCAGTTGTACAGACCCGAACACTGAAGCTTTCTTT,CASCTDPNTEAFF
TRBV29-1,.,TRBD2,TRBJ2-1,TGCAGCGCCAAGGGGTCTAGCGGGGGCAATGAGCAGTTCTTC,CSAKGSSGGNEQFF
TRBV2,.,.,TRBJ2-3,TGTGCCAGCAGTGAAGCAACTAGCCCCAGGAGAGATACGCAGTATTTT,CASSEATSPRRDTQYF
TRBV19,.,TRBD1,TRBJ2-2,TGTGCCAGTACTACCGACAGGGTGCACACCGGGGAGCTGTTTTTT,CASTTDRVHTGELFF
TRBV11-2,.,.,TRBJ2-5,TGTGCCAGCAGCTTAGAAATAGCGGTCGATCCGGTGGAGACCCAGTACTTC,CASSLEIAVDPVETQYF
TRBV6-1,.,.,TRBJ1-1,TGTGCCAGCAGTGAATTAGGCAGGGCCAGGGAAGCTTTCTTT,CASSELGRAREAFF
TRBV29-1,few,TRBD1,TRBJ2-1,TGCAGCGTTGGTGGACAGGGGAACTCCTACAATGAGCAGTTCTTC,CSVGGQGNSYNEQFF
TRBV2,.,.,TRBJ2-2,TGTGCCAGCAGTCCTCAGGGACTCCTAAACACCGGGGAGCTGTTTTTT,CASSPQGLLNTGELFF
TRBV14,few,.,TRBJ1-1,TGTGCCAGCAGCCAAGATAGGGGGGGATGGGACACGAACACTGAAGCTTTCTTT,CASSQDRGGWDTNTEAFF
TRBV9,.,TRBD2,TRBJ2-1,TGTGCCAGCAGCGTAGAGGGACTAGTCCGTCGTGGGAATGAGCAGTTCTTC,CASSVEGLVRRGNEQFF
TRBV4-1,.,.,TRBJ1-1,TGCGCCAGCAGCCCCTTCTCCCGGACAGAAATGAACACTGAAGCTTTCTTT,CASSPFSRTEMNTEAFF
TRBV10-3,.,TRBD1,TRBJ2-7,TGTGCCATCAGACCGGGACAGGGCGACTACGAGCAGTACTTC,CAIRPGQGDYEQYF
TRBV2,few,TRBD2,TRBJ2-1,TGTGCCAGCGCCACTAGCGGGGGATACAATGAGCAGTTCTTC,CASATSGGYNEQFF
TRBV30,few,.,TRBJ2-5,TGTGCCTGGAGTGTATGGTTGGGGCAGGAGCAGTACTTC,CAWSVWLGQEQYF
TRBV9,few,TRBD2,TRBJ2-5,TGTGCCAGCAGCGAGACTAGCGGACAAGAGACCCAGTACTTC,CASSETSGQETQYF
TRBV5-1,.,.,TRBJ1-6,TGCGCCAGCAGCTTTAGTCGGGACACCAATTCACCCCTCCACTTT,CASSFSRDTNSPLHF
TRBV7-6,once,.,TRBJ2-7,TGTGCCAGCAGTCTCGGGCTTCGGACAGAACCTACCTACGGGCAGTACTTC,CASSLGLRTEPTYGQYF
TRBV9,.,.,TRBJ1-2,TGTGCCAGCAGCGTGAGCCGGACTACCCTTAACTATGGCTACACCTTC,CASSVSRTTLNYGYTF
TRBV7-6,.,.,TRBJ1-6,TGTGCCAGCAGCCCCAGGGCGGATAATTCACCCCTCCACTTT,CASSPRADNSPLHF
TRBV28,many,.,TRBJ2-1,TGTGCCAGCAGCCCTTACGGGAATGAGCAGTTCTTC,CASSPYGNEQFF
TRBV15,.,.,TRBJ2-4,TGTGCCACCAGCAGGCCCCTCGGGACCGGGGGGCCCAAAAACATTCAGTACTTC,CATSRPLGTGGPKNIQYF
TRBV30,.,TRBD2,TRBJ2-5,TGTGCCTGGAGTAAACGACTAGCGGGTGTAGAGACCCAGTACTTC,CAWSKRLAGVETQYF
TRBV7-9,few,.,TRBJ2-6,TGTGCCAGCAGCCGACAGTCGAGCTCTGGGGCCAACGTCCTGACTTTC,CASSRQSSSGANVLTF
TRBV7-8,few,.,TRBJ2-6,TGTGCCAGCAGCACCCGGTTCTCTGGGGCCAACGTCCTGACTTTC,CASSTRFSGANVLTF
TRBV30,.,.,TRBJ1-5,TGTGCCTGGAGTGGATCGACACACAATCAGCCCCAGCATTTT,CAWSGSTHNQPQHF
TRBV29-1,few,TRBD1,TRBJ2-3,TGCAGCGCCCCCGGGACAGGGGTCACAGATACGCAGTATTTT,CSAPGTGVTDTQYF
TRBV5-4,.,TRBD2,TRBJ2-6,TGTGCCAGCAGCGGAGGGAGGGCTGGGGCCAACGTCCTGACTTTC,CASSGGRAGANVLTF
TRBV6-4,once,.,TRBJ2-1,TGTGCCAGCAGTGCCGGGTCCTACAATGAGCAGTTCTTC,CASSAGSYNEQFF
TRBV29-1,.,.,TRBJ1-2,TGCAGCGTTGAGTTTACAGCTAACTATGGCTACACCTTC,CSVEFTANYGYTF
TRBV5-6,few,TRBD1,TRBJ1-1,TGTGCCAGCAGCCGTGACAGGGGAACTTTCTTT,CASSRDRGTFF
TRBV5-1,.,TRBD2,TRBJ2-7,TGCGCCAGCAGCTTAAACGCCGGGACTAGCGGCTACGAGCAGTACTTC,CASSLNAGTSGYEQYF